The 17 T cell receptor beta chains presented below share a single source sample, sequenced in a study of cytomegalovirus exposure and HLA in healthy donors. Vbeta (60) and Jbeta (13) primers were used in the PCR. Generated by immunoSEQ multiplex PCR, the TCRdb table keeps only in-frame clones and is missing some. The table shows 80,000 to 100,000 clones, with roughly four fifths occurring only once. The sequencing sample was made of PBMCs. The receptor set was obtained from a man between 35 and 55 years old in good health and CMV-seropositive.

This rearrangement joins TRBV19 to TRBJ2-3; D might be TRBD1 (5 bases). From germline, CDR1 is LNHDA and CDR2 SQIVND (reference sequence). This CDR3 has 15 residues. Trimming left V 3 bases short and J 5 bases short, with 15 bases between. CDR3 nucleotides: TGTGCCAGTAGTATTCAGGGTGGCTTTCTAGATACGCAGTATTTT. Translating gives CASSIQGGFLDTQYF.

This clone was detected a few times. This CDR3 is CASRKTGGWGTGELFF. In DNA, the CDR3 is TGTGCCAGCAGAAAAACAGGGGGCTGGGGCACCGGGGAGCTGTTTTTT. The chain links TRBV9 to TRBJ2-2; 9 nucleotides line up with TRBD1. Germline trimming cut 5 bases from V and 4 bases from J; bases unmatched to any gene: 9. The length of the CDR3 is 16 residues. Looked up from germline, CDR1 is SGDLS and CDR2 is YYNGEE.

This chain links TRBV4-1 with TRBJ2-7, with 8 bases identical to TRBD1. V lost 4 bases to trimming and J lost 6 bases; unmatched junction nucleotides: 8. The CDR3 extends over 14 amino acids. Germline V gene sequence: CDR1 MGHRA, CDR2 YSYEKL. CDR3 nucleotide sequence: TGCGCCAGCAGCCCGCAGGGGGCGCGTGCCGAGCAGTACTTC. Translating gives CASSPQGARAEQYF.

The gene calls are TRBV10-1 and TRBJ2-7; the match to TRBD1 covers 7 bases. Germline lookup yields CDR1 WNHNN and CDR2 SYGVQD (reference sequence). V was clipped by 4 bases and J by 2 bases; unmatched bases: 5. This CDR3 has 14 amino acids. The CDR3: CASSAVDRAYEQYF. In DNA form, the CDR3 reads TGCGCCAGCAGTGCGGTAGACAGGGCCTACGAGCAGTACTTC.

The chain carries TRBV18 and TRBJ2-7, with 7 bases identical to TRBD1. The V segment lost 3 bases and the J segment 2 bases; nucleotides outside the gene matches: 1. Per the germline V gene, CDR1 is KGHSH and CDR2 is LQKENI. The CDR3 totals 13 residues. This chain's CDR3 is CASSPGTAYEQYF. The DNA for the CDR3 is TGTGCCAGCTCACCCGGGACAGCCTACGAGCAGTACTTC.

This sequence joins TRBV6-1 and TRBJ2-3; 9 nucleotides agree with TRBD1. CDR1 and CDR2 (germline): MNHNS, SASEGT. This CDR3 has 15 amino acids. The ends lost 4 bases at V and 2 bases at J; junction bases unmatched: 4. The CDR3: CASSADRGATDTQYF. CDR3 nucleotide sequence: TGTGCCAGCAGTGCCGACAGGGGGGCCACAGATACGCAGTATTTT.

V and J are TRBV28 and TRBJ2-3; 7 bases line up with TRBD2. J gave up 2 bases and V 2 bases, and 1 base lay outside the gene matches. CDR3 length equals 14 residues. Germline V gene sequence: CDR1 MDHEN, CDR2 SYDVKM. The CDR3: CASSLAGDTDTQYF. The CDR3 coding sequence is TGTGCCAGCAGTTTAGCGGGGGACACAGATACGCAGTATTTT.

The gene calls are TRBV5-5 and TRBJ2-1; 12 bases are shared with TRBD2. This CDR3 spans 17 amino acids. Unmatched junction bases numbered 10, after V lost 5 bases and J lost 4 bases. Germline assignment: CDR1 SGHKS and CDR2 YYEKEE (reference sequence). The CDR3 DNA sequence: TGTGCCAGCAGTTCCGCTCGGACTAGCGGGGTTTACAATGAGCAGTTCTTC. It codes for CASSSARTSGVYNEQFF.

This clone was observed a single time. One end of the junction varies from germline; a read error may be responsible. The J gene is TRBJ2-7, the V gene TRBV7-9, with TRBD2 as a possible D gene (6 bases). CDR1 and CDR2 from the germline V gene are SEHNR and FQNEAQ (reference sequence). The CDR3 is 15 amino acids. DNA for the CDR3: TGTTCCAGCAGCTTAGCGGTGAGCCCACCCCACGAGCAGTACTTC. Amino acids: CSSSLAVSPPHEQYF.

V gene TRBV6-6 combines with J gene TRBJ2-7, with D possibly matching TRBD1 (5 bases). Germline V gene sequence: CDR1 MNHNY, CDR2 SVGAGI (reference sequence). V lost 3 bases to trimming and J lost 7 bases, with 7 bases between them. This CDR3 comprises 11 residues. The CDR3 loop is CASSYRGEQYF. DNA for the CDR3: TGTGCCAGCAGTTATAGGGGAGAGCAGTACTTC.

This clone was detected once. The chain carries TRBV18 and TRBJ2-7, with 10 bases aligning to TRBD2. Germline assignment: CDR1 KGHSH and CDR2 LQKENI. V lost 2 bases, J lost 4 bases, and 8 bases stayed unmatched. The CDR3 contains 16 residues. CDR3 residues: CASSPVTSGIGYEQYF. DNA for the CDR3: TGTGCCAGCTCACCAGTAACTAGCGGGATAGGGTACGAGCAGTACTTC. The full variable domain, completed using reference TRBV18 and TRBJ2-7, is NAGVMQNPRHLVRRRGQEARLRCSPMKGHSHVYWYRQLPEEGLKFMVYLQKENIIDESGMPKERFSAEFPKEGPSILRIQQVVRGDSAAYFCASSPVTSGIGYEQYFGPGTRLTVT.

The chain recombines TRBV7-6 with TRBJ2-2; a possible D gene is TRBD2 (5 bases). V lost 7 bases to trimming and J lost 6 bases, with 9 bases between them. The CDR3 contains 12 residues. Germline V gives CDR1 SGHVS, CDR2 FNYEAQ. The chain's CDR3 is CASIEGAGELFF. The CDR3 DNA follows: TGTGCCAGCATAGAGGGCGCCGGGGAGCTGTTTTTT.

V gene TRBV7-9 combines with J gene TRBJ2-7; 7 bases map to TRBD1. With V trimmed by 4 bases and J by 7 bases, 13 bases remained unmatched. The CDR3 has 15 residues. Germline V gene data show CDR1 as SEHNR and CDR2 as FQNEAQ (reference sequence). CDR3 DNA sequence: TGTGCCAGCAGCTCCCCGACAGGGACCTCTTTAGAGCAGTACTTC. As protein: CASSSPTGTSLEQYF.

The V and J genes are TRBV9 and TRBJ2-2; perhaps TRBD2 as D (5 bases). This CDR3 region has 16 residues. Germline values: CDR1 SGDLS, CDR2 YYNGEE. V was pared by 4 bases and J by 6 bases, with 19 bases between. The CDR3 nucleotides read TGTGCCAGCAGCCCCACCTCGGGAAGGGAAGCCGGGGAGCTGTTTTTT. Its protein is CASSPTSGREAGELFF.

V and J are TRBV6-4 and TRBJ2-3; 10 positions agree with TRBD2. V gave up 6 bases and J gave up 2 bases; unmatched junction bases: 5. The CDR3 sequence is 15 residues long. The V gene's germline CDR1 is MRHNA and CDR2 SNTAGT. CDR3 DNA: TGTGCCAGCAGCGCCGGACTAGCGGTCACAGATACGCAGTATTTT. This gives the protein CASSAGLAVTDTQYF.

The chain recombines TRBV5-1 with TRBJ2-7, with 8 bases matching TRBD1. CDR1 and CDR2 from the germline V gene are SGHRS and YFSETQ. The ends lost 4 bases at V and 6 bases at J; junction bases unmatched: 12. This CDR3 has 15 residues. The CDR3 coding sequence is TGCGCCAGCAGCCATGGACAGGGCGCCTGGGGCGAGCAGTACTTC. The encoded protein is CASSHGQGAWGEQYF.

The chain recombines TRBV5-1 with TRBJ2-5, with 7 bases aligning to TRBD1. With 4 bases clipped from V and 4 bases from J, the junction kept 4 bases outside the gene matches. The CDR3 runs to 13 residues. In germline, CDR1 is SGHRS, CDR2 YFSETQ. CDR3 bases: TGCGCCAGCAGCACGAACAGGGGAGAGACCCAGTACTTC. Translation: CASSTNRGETQYF.